This is a list of T cell receptor beta chains from one sample in a study of cytomegalovirus exposure and HLA in healthy donors. Only in-frame clones appear in the TCRdb table, and some are missing; sequencing was by immunoSEQ multiplex PCR. The repertoire holds about 94,000 clones, with over 65% as singletons. Sequenced: PBMCs. These receptors all stem from a man aged 25 to 40 in good health and CMV-seronegative. The CDR3 runs from the conserved cysteine through the conserved F or W. The D gene is left open where the match is weak. Clone sizes are given selectively: once, few, many, or a class where the clone is expanded.

d_call | j_call | clone_size | v_call | cdr3_aa | cdr3_nt
NA | TRBJ2-2 | NA | TRBV9 | CASSPRTANTGELFF | TGTGCCAGCAGCCCCCGGACAGCGAACACCGGGGAGCTGTTTTTT
TRBD2 | TRBJ2-5 | NA | TRBV5-8 | CASSSSGGAGETQYF | TGTGCCAGCAGCTCCAGCGGGGGGGCCGGGGAGACCCAGTACTTC
TRBD1 | TRBJ1-6 | NA | TRBV18 | CASSQQGANSPLHF | TGTGCCAGCTCACAGCAGGGGGCTAATTCACCCCTCCACTTT
TRBD1 | TRBJ1-4 | few | TRBV4-1 | CASSQPMTGRNEKLFF | TGCGCCAGCAGCCAGCCAATGACAGGGAGGAATGAAAAACTGTTTTTT
NA | TRBJ2-7 | NA | TRBV19 | CASSLSGPTYEQYF | TGTGCCAGTAGTCTCAGCGGGCCGACCTACGAGCAGTACTTC
NA | TRBJ1-2 | NA | TRBV2 | CASSEVANYGYTF | TGTGCCAGCAGTGAGGTAGCTAACTATGGCTACACCTTC
NA | TRBJ2-1 | NA | TRBV5-1 | CASSLVVASNEQFF | TGCGCCAGCAGCTTGGTGGTAGCCTCCAATGAGCAGTTCTTC
NA | TRBJ1-2 | few | TRBV7-8 | CASSDSAYYGYTF | TGTGCCAGCAGCGACTCTGCCTATTATGGCTACACCTTC
TRBD2 | TRBJ2-3 | few | TRBV5-1 | CASSPGRLAGGRDTQYF | TGCGCCAGCAGCCCGGGCCGACTAGCGGGGGGTAGAGATACGCAGTATTTT
NA | TRBJ1-2 | NA | TRBV28 | CASTRGSDYGYTF | TGTGCCAGCACCCGAGGGAGTGACTATGGCTACACCTTC
TRBD2 | TRBJ2-7 | NA | TRBV10-3 | CAISELAGGRTYEQYF | TGTGCCATCAGTGAATTAGCGGGGGGCCGCACCTACGAGCAGTACTTC
TRBD2 | TRBJ2-7 | NA | TRBV4-2 | CASSQASGYSYEQYF | TGTGCCAGCAGCCAAGCTAGCGGGTACTCCTACGAGCAGTACTTC
TRBD2 | TRBJ2-7 | NA | TRBV18 | CASSPTSGSRYEQYF | TGTGCCAGCTCACCAACTAGCGGGAGCAGGTACGAGCAGTACTTC
TRBD2 | TRBJ2-1 | few | TRBV5-4 | CASSFLTASGYNEQFF | TGTGCCAGCAGCTTTCTAACGGCTAGCGGGTACAATGAGCAGTTCTTC
TRBD2 | TRBJ2-7 | few | TRBV19 | CASSRTSGYEQYF | TGTGCCAGTAGCAGGACTAGCGGCTACGAGCAGTACTTC
NA | TRBJ1-2 | NA | TRBV30 | CAWSVPGGYGYTF | TGTGCCTGGAGTGTACCCGGAGGCTATGGCTACACCTTC
TRBD1 | TRBJ1-1 | NA | TRBV7-3 | CASSLTPSRDRGTEAFF | TGTGCCAGCAGCTTAACGCCCTCCCGAGACAGGGGCACTGAAGCTTTCTTT
NA | TRBJ1-1 | NA | TRBV5-1 | CASSFRGGNTEAFF | TGCGCCAGCAGCTTCCGGGGAGGGAACACTGAAGCTTTCTTT
NA | TRBJ2-6 | few | TRBV25-1 | CASSYNRASGANVLTF | TGTGCCAGCAGTTATAACAGGGCTTCTGGGGCCAACGTCCTGACTTTC
TRBD2 | TRBJ2-3 | once | TRBV27 | CASSLLLAGGADTQYF | TGTGCCAGCAGTTTACTACTAGCGGGGGGGGCAGATACGCAGTATTTT
NA | TRBJ2-7 | NA | TRBV15 | CATSRQGDSYEQYF | TGTGCCACCAGCAGACAGGGTGACTCCTACGAGCAGTACTTC
TRBD1 | TRBJ1-2 | NA | TRBV7-6 | CAGSVGQGYGYTF | TGTGCCGGCAGCGTGGGACAGGGGTATGGCTACACCTTC
NA | TRBJ2-2 | NA | TRBV7-3 | CASSFRGTGELFF | TGTGCCAGCAGCTTCAGGGGAACCGGGGAGCTGTTTTTT
TRBD2 | TRBJ2-7 | once | TRBV5-1 | CASSLYLAGIYEQYF | TGCGCCAGCAGCTTGTATCTAGCGGGGATCTACGAGCAGTACTTC
NA | TRBJ2-7 | NA | TRBV5-1 | CASSLGGPGGDEQYF | TGCGCCAGCAGCTTGGGAGGGCCCGGGGGAGACGAGCAGTACTTC
NA | TRBJ2-7 | NA | TRBV7-2 | CASSMRTSGAYEQYF | TGTGCCAGCAGCATGCGGACGAGCGGAGCCTACGAGCAGTACTTC
TRBD1 | TRBJ1-3 | few | TRBV29-1 | CSVTGGAFGNTIYF | TGCAGCGTGACAGGGGGCGCGTTCGGAAACACCATATATTTT
NA | TRBJ2-1 | few | TRBV9 | CASSDSGLPGNEQFF | TGTGCCAGCAGCGACTCTGGACTTCCCGGGAATGAGCAGTTCTTC
TRBD2 | TRBJ2-1 | NA | TRBV7-8 | CASSLVAGGYNEQFF | TGTGCCAGCAGCTTAGTTGCGGGGGGCTACAATGAGCAGTTCTTC
TRBD2 | TRBJ2-7 | NA | TRBV27 | CASSFSGLAATYEQYF | TGTGCCAGCAGTTTTTCCGGACTAGCGGCGACCTACGAGCAGTACTTC
NA | TRBJ2-1 | few | TRBV4-1 | CASSQDDYVRANLPFF | TGCGCCAGCAGCCAAGACGACTACGTTCGAGCGAACCTGCCGTTCTTC
NA | TRBJ1-1 | NA | TRBV5-1 | CASSQTGTSVAEAFF | TGCGCCAGCAGCCAGACCGGGACAAGTGTCGCTGAAGCTTTCTTT
NA | TRBJ2-2 | NA | TRBV5-1 | CASSLVGVDTGELFF | TGCGCCAGCAGCTTGGTCGGGGTCGACACCGGGGAGCTGTTTTTT
NA | TRBJ2-7 | NA | TRBV6-1 | CASSEWGRGDDEQYF | TGTGCCAGCAGTGAGTGGGGCAGGGGAGACGACGAGCAGTACTTC
TRBD2 | TRBJ2-1 | NA | TRBV7-9 | CASSSAGGGTYNEQFF | TGTGCCAGCAGCTCCGCGGGCGGGGGGACCTACAATGAGCAGTTCTTC
TRBD2 | TRBJ2-5 | NA | TRBV7-3 | CASSTGLAGGQETQYF | TGTGCCAGCAGCACGGGACTAGCGGGAGGGCAAGAGACCCAGTACTTC
TRBD2 | TRBJ2-5 | few | TRBV9 | CASSPLRGKTSGFMETQYF | TGTGCCAGCAGCCCCCTCAGGGGAAAGACTAGCGGTTTCATGGAGACCCAGTACTTC
TRBD1 | TRBJ2-7 | NA | TRBV15 | CATSRGSGTVLYEQYF | TGTGCCACCAGCAGGGGCTCCGGGACAGTACTTTACGAGCAGTACTTC
NA | TRBJ1-1 | NA | TRBV5-8 | CASSPRNTEAFF | TGTGCCAGCAGCCCCCGGAACACTGAAGCTTTCTTT
NA | TRBJ2-2 | NA | TRBV7-3 | CASSFQTGELFF | TGTGCCAGCAGCTTTCAAACCGGGGAGCTGTTTTTT
TRBD2 | TRBJ2-1 | NA | TRBV11-2 | CASSSRTSGSYNEQFF | TGTGCCAGCAGCTCACGGACTAGCGGGAGCTACAATGAGCAGTTCTTC
NA | TRBJ2-7 | few | TRBV30 | CAWDRSSYEQYF | TGTGCCTGGGACAGGAGCTCCTACGAGCAGTACTTC
TRBD2 | TRBJ2-7 | NA | TRBV9 | CASSLPSTSTPGEQYF | TGTGCCAGCAGCTTACCGTCGACTAGCACCCCGGGAGAGCAGTACTTC
TRBD1 | TRBJ1-2 | once | TRBV7-9 | CASSPIDGTGNYGYTF | TGTGCCAGCAGCCCGATCGATGGGACAGGGAACTATGGCTACACCTTC
NA | TRBJ2-5 | NA | TRBV9 | CASSLGGLQETQYF | TGTGCCAGCAGCCTCGGGGGGCTTCAAGAGACCCAGTACTTC
TRBD1 | TRBJ1-2 | NA | TRBV4-3 | CASSQETGGWGYTF | TGCGCCAGCAGCCAAGAAACAGGGGGCTGGGGCTACACCTTC
TRBD2 | TRBJ2-1 | NA | TRBV5-6 | CASSPYGGSSYNEQFF | TGTGCCAGCAGCCCCTACGGGGGGAGCTCCTACAATGAGCAGTTCTTC
NA | TRBJ2-7 | NA | TRBV27 | CASSPSQGEAIVGFEQYF | TGTGCCAGCAGCCCTTCACAGGGCGAAGCGATAGTTGGGTTTGAGCAGTACTTC
TRBD1 | TRBJ1-2 | NA | TRBV7-2 | CASSLAIDRDYGYTF | TGTGCCAGCAGCTTAGCGATCGACAGGGACTATGGCTACACCTTC
NA | TRBJ1-6 | NA | TRBV4-2 | CASSLQDRGGDSPLHF | TGTGCCAGCAGCCTCCAAGACCGGGGTGGGGATTCACCCCTCCACTTT
NA | TRBJ1-2 | NA | TRBV7-9 | CSSSLGTDPNYGYTF | TGTTCCAGCAGCTTAGGTACAGACCCTAACTATGGCTACACCTTC
NA | TRBJ1-2 | NA | TRBV29-1 | CSVEDGRVNYGYTF | TGCAGCGTTGAAGATGGGAGGGTGAACTATGGCTACACCTTC
TRBD1 | TRBJ1-6 | NA | TRBV10-2 | CASSTGTDNSPLHF | TGCGCCAGCAGCACCGGGACAGACAATTCACCCCTCCACTTT